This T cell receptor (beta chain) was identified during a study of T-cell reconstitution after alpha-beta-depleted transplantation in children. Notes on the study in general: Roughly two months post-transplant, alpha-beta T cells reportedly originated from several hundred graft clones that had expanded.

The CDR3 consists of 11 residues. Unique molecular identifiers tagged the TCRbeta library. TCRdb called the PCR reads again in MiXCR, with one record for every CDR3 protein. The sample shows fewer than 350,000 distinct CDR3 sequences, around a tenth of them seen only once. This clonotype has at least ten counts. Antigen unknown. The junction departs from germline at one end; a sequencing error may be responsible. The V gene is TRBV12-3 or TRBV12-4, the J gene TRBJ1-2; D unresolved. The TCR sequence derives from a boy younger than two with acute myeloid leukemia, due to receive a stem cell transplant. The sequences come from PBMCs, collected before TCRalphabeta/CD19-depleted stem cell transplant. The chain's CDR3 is CATSRIYGYTF. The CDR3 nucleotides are TGTGCCACCAGTCGGATCTATGGCTACACCTTC.